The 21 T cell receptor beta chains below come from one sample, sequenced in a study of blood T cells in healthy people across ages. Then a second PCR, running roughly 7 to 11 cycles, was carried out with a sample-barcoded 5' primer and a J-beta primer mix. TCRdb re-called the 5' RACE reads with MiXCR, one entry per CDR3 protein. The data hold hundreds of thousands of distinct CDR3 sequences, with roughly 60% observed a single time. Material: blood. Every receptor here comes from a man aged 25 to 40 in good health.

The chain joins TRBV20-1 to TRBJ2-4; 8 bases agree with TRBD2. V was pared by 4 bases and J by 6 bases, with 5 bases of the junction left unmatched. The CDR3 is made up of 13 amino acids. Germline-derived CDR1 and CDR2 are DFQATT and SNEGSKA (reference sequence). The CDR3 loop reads CSATWTSRNIQYF. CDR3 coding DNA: TGCAGTGCTACCTGGACTAGCAGAAACATTCAGTACTTC.

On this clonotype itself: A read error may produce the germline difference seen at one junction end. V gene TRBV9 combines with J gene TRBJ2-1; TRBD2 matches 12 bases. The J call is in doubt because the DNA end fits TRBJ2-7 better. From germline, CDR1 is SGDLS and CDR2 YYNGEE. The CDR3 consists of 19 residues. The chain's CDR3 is CANSAGLAGSLGTYNEQYF. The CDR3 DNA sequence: TGTGCCAACAGCGCCGGACTAGCGGGAAGCCTCGGCACCTACAATGAGCAGTACTTC.

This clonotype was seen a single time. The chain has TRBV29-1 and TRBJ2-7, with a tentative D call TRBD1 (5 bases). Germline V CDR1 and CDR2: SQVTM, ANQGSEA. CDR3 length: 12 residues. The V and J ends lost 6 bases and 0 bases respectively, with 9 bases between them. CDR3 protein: CSVAGFSYEQYF. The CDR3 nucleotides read TGCAGCGTCGCAGGGTTCTCCTACGAGCAGTACTTC.

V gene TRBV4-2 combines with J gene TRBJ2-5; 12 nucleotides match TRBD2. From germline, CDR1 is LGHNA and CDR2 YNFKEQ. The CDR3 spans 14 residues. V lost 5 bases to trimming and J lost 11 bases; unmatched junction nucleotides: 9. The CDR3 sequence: CASSFRLAGDEQYF. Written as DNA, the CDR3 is TGTGCCAGCAGCTTCCGACTAGCGGGGGATGAGCAGTACTTC.

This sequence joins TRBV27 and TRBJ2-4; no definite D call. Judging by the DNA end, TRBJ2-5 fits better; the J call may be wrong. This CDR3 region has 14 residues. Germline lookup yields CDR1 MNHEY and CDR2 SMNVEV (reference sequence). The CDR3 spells CASSLSRLQETQYF. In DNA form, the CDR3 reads TGTGCCAGCAGTCTCTCTAGGCTTCAAGAGACCCAGTACTTC.

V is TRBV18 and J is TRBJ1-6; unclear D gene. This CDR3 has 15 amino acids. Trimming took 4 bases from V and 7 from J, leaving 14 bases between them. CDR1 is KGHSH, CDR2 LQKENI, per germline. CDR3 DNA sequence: TGTGCCAGCTCACAGTCGGGAGAACCCAATTCACCCCTCCACTTT. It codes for CASSQSGEPNSPLHF. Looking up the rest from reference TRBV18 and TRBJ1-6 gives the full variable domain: NAGVMQNPRHLVRRRGQEARLRCSPMKGHSHVYWYRQLPEEGLKFMVYLQKENIIDESGMPKERFSAEFPKEGPSILRIQQVVRGDSAAYFCASSQSGEPNSPLHFGNGTRLTVT.

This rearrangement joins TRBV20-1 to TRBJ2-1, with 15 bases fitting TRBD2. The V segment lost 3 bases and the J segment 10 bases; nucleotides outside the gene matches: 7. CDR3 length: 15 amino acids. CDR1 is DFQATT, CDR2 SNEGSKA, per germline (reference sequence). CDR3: CSAREGLAGGYEQFF. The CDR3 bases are TGCAGTGCTAGGGAGGGACTAGCGGGAGGTTACGAGCAGTTCTTC.

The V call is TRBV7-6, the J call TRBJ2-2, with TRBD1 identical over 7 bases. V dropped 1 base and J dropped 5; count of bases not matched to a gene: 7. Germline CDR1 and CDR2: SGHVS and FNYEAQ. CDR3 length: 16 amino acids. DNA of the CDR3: TGTGCCAGCAGCTTAGAACCGGACAGGAGGACCGGGGAGCTGTTTTTT. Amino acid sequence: CASSLEPDRRTGELFF.

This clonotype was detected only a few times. CDR3 sequence reads: CASSPSPGQGPGETQYF. CDR3 nucleotide sequence: TGTGCCAGCAGCCCTTCCCCGGGACAGGGTCCTGGAGAGACCCAGTACTTC. This chain joins TRBV7-6 and TRBJ2-5; 9 nucleotides align to TRBD1. This CDR3 has 17 amino acids. Germline V gene lookup returns CDR1 SGHVS and CDR2 FNYEAQ. V was clipped by 5 bases and J by 4 bases; unmatched bases: 14.

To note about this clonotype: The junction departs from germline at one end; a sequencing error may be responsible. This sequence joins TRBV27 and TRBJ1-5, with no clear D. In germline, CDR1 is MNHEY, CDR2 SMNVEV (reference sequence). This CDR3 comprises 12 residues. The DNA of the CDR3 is TGTGCCGGCAGTTTGCTTCGATGGCCCCAGCATTTT. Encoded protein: CAGSLLRWPQHF.

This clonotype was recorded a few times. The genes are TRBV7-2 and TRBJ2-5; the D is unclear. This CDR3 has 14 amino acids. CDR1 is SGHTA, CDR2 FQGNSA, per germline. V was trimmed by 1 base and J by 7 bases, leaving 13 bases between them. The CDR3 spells CASSLGSARGTQYF. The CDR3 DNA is TGTGCCAGCAGCTTAGGGTCCGCGCGCGGGACCCAGTACTTC.

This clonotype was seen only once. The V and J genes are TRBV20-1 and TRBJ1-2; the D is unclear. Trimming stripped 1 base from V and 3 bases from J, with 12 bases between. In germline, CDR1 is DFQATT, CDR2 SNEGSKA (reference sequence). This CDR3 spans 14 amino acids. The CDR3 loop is CSARVHMPDYGYTF. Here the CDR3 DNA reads TGCAGTGCTAGAGTACATATGCCAGACTATGGCTACACCTTC.

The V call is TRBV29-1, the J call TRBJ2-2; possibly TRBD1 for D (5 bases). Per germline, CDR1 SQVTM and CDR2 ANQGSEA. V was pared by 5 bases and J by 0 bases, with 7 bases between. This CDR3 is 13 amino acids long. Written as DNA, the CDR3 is TGCAGCGTTCGACAGTCGAACACCGGGGAGCTGTTTTTT. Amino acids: CSVRQSNTGELFF.

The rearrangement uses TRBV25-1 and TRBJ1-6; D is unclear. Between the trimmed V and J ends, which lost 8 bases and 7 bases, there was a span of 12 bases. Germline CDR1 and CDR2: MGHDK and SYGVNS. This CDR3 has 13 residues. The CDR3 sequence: CASGRAGNSPLHF. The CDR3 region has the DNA TGTGCCAGCGGTAGGGCAGGAAATTCACCCCTCCACTTT.

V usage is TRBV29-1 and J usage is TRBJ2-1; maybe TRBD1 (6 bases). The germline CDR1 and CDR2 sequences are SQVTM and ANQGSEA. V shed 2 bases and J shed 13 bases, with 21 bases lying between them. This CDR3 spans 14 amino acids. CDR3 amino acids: CSVERAGAQETQFF. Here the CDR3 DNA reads TGCAGCGTTGAACGGGCAGGGGCACAAGAGACCCAGTTCTTC.

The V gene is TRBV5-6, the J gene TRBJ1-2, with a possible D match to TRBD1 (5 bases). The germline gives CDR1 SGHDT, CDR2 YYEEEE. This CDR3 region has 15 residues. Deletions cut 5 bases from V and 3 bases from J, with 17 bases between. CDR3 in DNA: TGTGCCAGCAGAAGTCCGGGACTGACACACTATGGCTACACCTTC. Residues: CASRSPGLTHYGYTF.

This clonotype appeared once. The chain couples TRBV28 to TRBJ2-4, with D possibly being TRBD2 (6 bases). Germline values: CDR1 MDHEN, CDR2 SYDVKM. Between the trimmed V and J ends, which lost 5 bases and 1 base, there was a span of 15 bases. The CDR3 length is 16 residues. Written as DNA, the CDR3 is TGTGCCAGCAGTATAGGGACTGAGGGGGCCAAAAACATTCAGTACTTC. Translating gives CASSIGTEGAKNIQYF.

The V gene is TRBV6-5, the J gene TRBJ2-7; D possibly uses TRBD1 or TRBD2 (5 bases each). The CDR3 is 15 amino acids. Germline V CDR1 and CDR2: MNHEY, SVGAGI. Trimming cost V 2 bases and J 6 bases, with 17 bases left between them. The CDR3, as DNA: TGTGCCAGCAGTTACGGCTGGCTGGGGACCGTCGAGCAGTACTTC. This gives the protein CASSYGWLGTVEQYF.

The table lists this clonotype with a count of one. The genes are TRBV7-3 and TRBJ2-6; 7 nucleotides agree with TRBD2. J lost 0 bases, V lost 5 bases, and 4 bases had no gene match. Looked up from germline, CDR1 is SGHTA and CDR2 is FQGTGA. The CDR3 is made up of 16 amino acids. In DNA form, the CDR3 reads TGTGCCAGCAGCACAGCGGGGAGCTCTGGGGCCAACGTCCTGACTTTC. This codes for CASSTAGSSGANVLTF.

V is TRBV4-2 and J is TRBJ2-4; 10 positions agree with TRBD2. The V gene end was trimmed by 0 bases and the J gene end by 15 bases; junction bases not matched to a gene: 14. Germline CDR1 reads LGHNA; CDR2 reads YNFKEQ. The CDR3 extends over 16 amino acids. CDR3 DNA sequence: TGTGCCAGCAGCCAAGACGGGGGACTAGCGCCGATTCCGACGTACTTC. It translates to CASSQDGGLAPIPTYF.

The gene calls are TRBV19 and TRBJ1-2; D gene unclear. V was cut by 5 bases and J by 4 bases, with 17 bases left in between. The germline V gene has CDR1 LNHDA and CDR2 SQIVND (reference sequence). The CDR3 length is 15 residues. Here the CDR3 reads CASSRSAGSSYGYTF. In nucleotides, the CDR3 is TGTGCCAGTAGTCGATCGGCCGGGTCCTCCTATGGCTACACCTTC.